This T cell receptor beta chain was captured by sequencing in a study of blood T cell repertoires in COVID-19. On the study more broadly: Sample material is recorded as cDNA or gDNA derived from T cells, B-cell-depleted T cells, or PBMCs.

Original processing methods: Reference gene primer amplification in the assay estimated nucleated cell counts. Sequencing was performed with immunoSEQ multiplex PCR; in TCRdb, only in-frame clones are kept and a portion is missing. That table furnishes V, J and clone size, whereas the DNA furnished D and trimming. The sample lists about 230,000 clones, roughly 80% occurring once. The CDR3 is 13 residues long. The junction had 10 bases not matched to a gene; V was cut back by 9 bases and J by 7 bases. Per the germline V gene, CDR1 is LNHDA and CDR2 is SQIVND (reference sequence). The clonotype comes from a woman aged 50 to 65 with acute or convalescent COVID-19. The genes are TRBV19 and TRBJ2-7; TRBD1 matches at 9 bases. Source material: peripheral blood. The CDR3 spells CASGTGTGREQYF. DNA for the CDR3: TGTGCCAGCGGGACAGGGACCGGTCGAGAGCAGTACTTC.